What follows are 23 T cell receptor beta chains derived from one specimen sequenced in a study of siplizumab effects on memory and regulatory T cells. The protocol was immunoSEQ multiplex PCR, while the TCRdb copy is restricted to in-frame clones and leaves out a portion. The sample shows some 100,000 clones, about 94% of them seen only once. The specimen sequenced was non-Treg CD4+ T cells sorted from blood. These receptors all come from a human donor in good health.

The V gene is TRBV6-1, the J gene TRBJ1-2, with 11 bases lining up with TRBD1. After removal of 4 bases from V and 4 bases from J, the junction contained 2 bases not matched to a gene. Germline CDR1 reads MNHNS; CDR2 reads SASEGT. The CDR3 spans 14 residues. The CDR3 loop is CASSGGTGGYGYTF. For the CDR3, the DNA is TGTGCCAGCAGTGGAGGGACAGGGGGCTATGGCTACACCTTC.

This rearrangement joins TRBV30 to TRBJ2-1, with D perhaps TRBD2 (5 bases). Germline V lookup: CDR1 GTSNPN, CDR2 SVGIG (reference sequence). This CDR3 has 14 residues. Trimming took off 1 base at V and 8 bases at J, with 15 bases between the two ends. The CDR3 is CAWSDPPGLHEQFF. The CDR3 DNA is TGTGCCTGGAGTGATCCCCCAGGACTCCATGAGCAGTTCTTC.

The chain carries TRBV2 and TRBJ2-7, with a weak D call TRBD1 (5 bases). Per germline, CDR1 SNHLY and CDR2 FYNNEI. This CDR3 region has 14 residues. V shed 10 bases and J shed 1 base, with 17 bases lying between them. CDR3 sequence: CATLRERDSYEQYF. In nucleotides, the CDR3 is TGTGCCACCCTCAGGGAAAGAGATTCCTACGAGCAGTACTTC.

This clone was found once. The rearrangement links TRBV18 to TRBJ2-2, with D unclear. Trimming removed 10 bases at V and 1 base at J, with 13 bases between. The germline gives CDR1 KGHSH, CDR2 LQKENI. This CDR3 contains 14 residues. The CDR3 DNA reads TGTGCCACCCTCACGGCTTTGAACACCGGGGAGCTGTTTTTT. This translates into CATLTALNTGELFF. Full variable domain (rest looked up from reference TRBV18 and TRBJ2-2): NAGVMQNPRHLVRRRGQEARLRCSPMKGHSHVYWYRQLPEEGLKFMVYLQKENIIDESGMPKERFSAEFPKEGPSILRIQQVVRGDSAAYFCATLTALNTGELFFGEGSRLTVL.

J is TRBJ1-1 and V is TRBV19, with 8 bases aligning to TRBD1. CDR3 length: 14 residues. Per the germline V gene, CDR1 is LNHDA and CDR2 is SQIVND (reference sequence). Trimming cost V 6 bases and J 2 bases; bases outside gene matches: 5. DNA of the CDR3: TGTGCCAGTAGCCAGACAGGGGTCAACACTGAAGCTTTCTTT. Translating it yields CASSQTGVNTEAFF.

The count of this clone is one. The junction departs from germline at one end; a sequencing error may be responsible. The rearrangement uses TRBV5-6 and TRBJ2-7; 10 positions agree with TRBD2. The CDR3 spans 14 residues. Germline V gene sequence: CDR1 SGHDT, CDR2 YYEEEE. The CDR3 is CASSLELAGYGQYF. CDR3 coding DNA: TGTGCCAGCAGCTTGGAACTAGCGGGGTACGGGCAGTACTTC.

The V call is TRBV19, the J call TRBJ2-2, with D possibly being TRBD1 (6 bases). V lost 6 bases and J lost 2, with 31 bases in between. This CDR3 has 21 residues. In germline, CDR1 is LNHDA, CDR2 SQIVND (reference sequence). CDR3 nucleotides: TGTGCCAGTAGATACCCGGTAACAGGGAAAGTTTTAAGCACTAACACCGGGGAGCTGTTTTTT. It encodes CASRYPVTGKVLSTNTGELFF. The variable domain in full, with the rest retrieved from reference TRBV19 and TRBJ2-2, is DGGITQSPKYLFRKEGQNVTLSCEQNLNHDAMYWYRQDPGQGLRLIYYSQIVNDFQKGDIAEGYSVSREKKESFPLTVTSAQKNPTAFYLCASRYPVTGKVLSTNTGELFFGEGSRLTVL.

This clone was seen a single time. This CDR3 is also generated by other DNA sequences in the sample. The gene calls are TRBV19 and TRBJ1-5, with D tentatively TRBD1 (6 bases). The CDR3 extends over 15 amino acids. Germline CDR1 and CDR2: LNHDA and SQIVND (reference sequence). Trimming cost V 3 bases and J 7 bases, with 16 bases left between them. The CDR3, as DNA: TGTGCCAGTAGTATTAGTTCGGGGGCAAGGCAGCCCCAGCATTTT. Its protein product is CASSISSGARQPQHF. The variable domain in full, with the rest retrieved from reference TRBV19 and TRBJ1-5, is DGGITQSPKYLFRKEGQNVTLSCEQNLNHDAMYWYRQDPGQGLRLIYYSQIVNDFQKGDIAEGYSVSREKKESFPLTVTSAQKNPTAFYLCASSISSGARQPQHFGDGTRLSIL.

J is TRBJ2-6 and V is TRBV6-4, with TRBD1 as a possible D gene (5 bases). Germline CDR1 is MRHNA and CDR2 is SNTAGT. The CDR3 is 19 residues long. The V gene lost 0 bases and the J gene lost 4 bases, with 19 bases spanning the gap. CDR3 amino acids: CASSDSFRALTGGANVLTF. CDR3 nucleotides: TGTGCCAGCAGTGACTCTTTCAGGGCTTTGACTGGCGGGGCCAACGTCCTGACTTTC.

Details on this clone: One end of the junction does not line up with germline, which may come from a read error. The V call is TRBV18, the J call TRBJ2-5; D gene ambiguous. The CDR3 consists of 14 residues. The germline CDR1 and CDR2 sequences are KGHSH and LQKENI. CDR3 DNA sequence: TGTGCCAGCTCACCGGCCAGTCCAAGAGAGTCCCAGTACTTC. It is translated as CASSPASPRESQYF.

The J gene is TRBJ2-7, the V gene TRBV19, with 7 bases that match TRBD1. Germline V gene data show CDR1 as LNHDA and CDR2 as SQIVND (reference sequence). The CDR3 is 16 residues long. The ends lost 6 bases at V and 1 base at J; junction bases unmatched: 12. CDR3 nucleotides: TGTGCCAGTAGGACCCGGGATGGCAGGGGGTCCTACGAGCAGTACTTC. Translation: CASRTRDGRGSYEQYF.

The V gene is TRBV10-3, the J gene TRBJ2-4; TRBD1 matches 7 bases. J was trimmed by 1 base and V by 4 bases; bases with no gene match: 10. Per germline, CDR1 ENHRY and CDR2 SYGVKD. CDR3 length: 17 residues. CDR3 amino acids: CAISALQGLSAKNIQYF. The CDR3 DNA is TGTGCCATCAGTGCCTTACAGGGGCTGTCGGCCAAAAACATTCAGTACTTC.

V usage is TRBV11-1 and J usage is TRBJ2-3; 11 bases fit TRBD2. Per the germline V gene, CDR1 is SGHAT and CDR2 is FQDESV (reference sequence). The V segment lost 3 bases and the J segment 3 bases; nucleotides outside the gene matches: 8. This CDR3 comprises 17 residues. CDR3 DNA: TGTGCCAGCAGCTTTAGCGGGAGGGCCGTAGTTACAGATACGCAGTATTTT. Its protein product is CASSFSGRAVVTDTQYF.

The chain joins TRBV10-3 to TRBJ2-1; 8 positions agree with TRBD2. The CDR3 is 13 amino acids. Unmatched junction bases numbered 4, after V lost 7 bases and J lost 5 bases. Germline V gene lookup returns CDR1 ENHRY and CDR2 SYGVKD. CDR3 nucleotide sequence: TGTGCCATCAACAGCGGGAGAGACAATGAGCAGTTCTTC. This encodes CAINSGRDNEQFF.

This clone was observed a few times. The chain combines TRBV2 with TRBJ2-1; maybe TRBD2 (5 bases). From germline, CDR1 is SNHLY and CDR2 FYNNEI. CDR3 length equals 13 residues. V shed 6 bases and J shed 12 bases, with 18 bases lying between them. The CDR3 coding sequence is TGTGCCAGCAGCCGAGGTGGTAGGACTCCGCAGTTCTTC. Translation gives CASSRGGRTPQFF.

V gene TRBV6-5 combines with J gene TRBJ2-3; no definite D call. Germline CDR1 reads MNHEY; CDR2 reads SVGAGI. V was pared by 6 bases and J by 4 bases, with 17 bases between. CDR3 length equals 15 residues. The CDR3 loop is CASSHKWDGSDTQYF. In DNA form, the CDR3 reads TGTGCCAGCAGCCACAAGTGGGATGGCTCAGATACGCAGTATTTT.

The V call is TRBV25-1, the J call TRBJ2-1; D possibly corresponds to TRBD1 (6 bases). Trimming removed 5 bases from V and 10 bases from J, with 21 bases in between. Germline values: CDR1 MGHDK, CDR2 SYGVNS. The CDR3 loop spans 15 amino acids. The CDR3 reads CASSPRGSERGEQFF. CDR3 DNA sequence: TGTGCCAGCAGTCCCCGGGGTAGCGAGAGGGGGGAGCAGTTCTTC.

This sequence joins TRBV6-6 and TRBJ2-7; 9 nucleotides align to TRBD2. The germline V gene has CDR1 MNHNY and CDR2 SVGAGI (reference sequence). CDR3 length: 14 residues. The trim removed 5 bases at V and 2 bases at J, leaving 4 bases unmatched. CDR3 sequence: CASSEGLATYEQYF. The CDR3 DNA reads TGTGCCAGCAGTGAGGGACTAGCTACCTACGAGCAGTACTTC.

This clone has only one observation. The CDR3 DNA sequence: TGTGCCAGCAGCTTGCAGGAAACCTACGAGCAGTACTTC. It specifies CASSLQETYEQYF. The chain uses TRBV7-2 and TRBJ2-7; D unclear. V gave up 3 bases and J gave up 2 bases, with 8 bases separating them. The germline CDR1 and CDR2 sequences are SGHTA and FQGNSA. The CDR3 is made up of 13 amino acids.

CDR3 coding DNA: TGTGCCAGCAGCTTAGGGGGGCAGGGTTACGAGCAGTACTTC. The encoded protein is CASSLGGQGYEQYF. This chain connects TRBV7-2 to TRBJ2-7, with a tentative D call TRBD1 (6 bases). This CDR3 comprises 14 residues. The V end lost 1 base, the J end lost 4 bases, and 11 bases lay between the germline ends. Germline CDR1 is SGHTA and CDR2 is FQGNSA.

CDR3 bases: TGCGCCAGCAGCTTGAAACTACTAGCGGGAGGGCCTTCTTTTGAGCAGTTCTTC. It encodes CASSLKLLAGGPSFEQFF. The chain carries TRBV5-1 and TRBJ2-1; TRBD2 aligns across 13 bases. Germline CDR1 SGHRS, CDR2 YFSETQ. J lost 9 bases, V lost 1 base, and 13 bases had no gene match. There are 18 residues in the CDR3.

Turning to this clone: The junction departs from germline at one end; a sequencing error may be responsible. V usage is TRBV7-3 and J usage is TRBJ1-1; D is unresolved. The CDR3 is made up of 13 amino acids. The germline V gene encodes CDR1 SGHTA and CDR2 FQGTGA. The CDR3 spells CASSLTEGAEAFF. The CDR3 DNA sequence: TGTGCCAGCAGCCTAACAGAGGGAGCTGAAGCTTTCTTT.

V is TRBV28 and J is TRBJ1-4; weak D call: TRBD1 (5 bases). CDR1 is MDHEN and CDR2 is SYDVKM in the germline V gene. There are 12 residues in the CDR3. V was pared by 4 bases and J by 5 bases, with 5 bases between. CDR3 in DNA: TGTGCCAGCAGTTCAGGGAATGAAAAACTGTTTTTT. Translation gives CASSSGNEKLFF.